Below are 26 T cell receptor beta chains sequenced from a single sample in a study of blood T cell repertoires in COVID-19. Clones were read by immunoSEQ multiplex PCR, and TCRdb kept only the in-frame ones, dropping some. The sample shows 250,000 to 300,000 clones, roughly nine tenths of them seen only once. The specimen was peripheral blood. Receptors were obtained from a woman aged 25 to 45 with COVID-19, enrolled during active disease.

CDR3 protein: CASSEGPSPSDTQYF. The DNA for the CDR3 is TGTGCCAGCAGTGAAGGTCCTAGTCCATCAGATACGCAGTATTTT. J is TRBJ2-3 and V is TRBV6-4; the D is unclear. V lost 3 bases, J lost 4 bases, and 14 bases lay in between. The CDR3 is 15 amino acids. The germline CDR1 and CDR2 sequences are MRHNA and SNTAGT.

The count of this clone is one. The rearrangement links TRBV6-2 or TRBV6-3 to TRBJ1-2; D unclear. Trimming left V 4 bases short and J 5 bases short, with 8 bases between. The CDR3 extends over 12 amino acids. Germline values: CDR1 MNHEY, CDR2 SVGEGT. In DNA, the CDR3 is TGTGCCAGCAGTTTAATCGGTTATGGCTACACCTTC. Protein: CASSLIGYGYTF.

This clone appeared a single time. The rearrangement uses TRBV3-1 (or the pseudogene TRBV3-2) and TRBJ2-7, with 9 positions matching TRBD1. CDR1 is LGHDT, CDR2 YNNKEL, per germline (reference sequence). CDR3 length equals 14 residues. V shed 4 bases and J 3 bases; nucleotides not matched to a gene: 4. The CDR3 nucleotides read TGTGCCAGCAGCCCGGGACAGGGTCTCTACGAGCAGTACTTC. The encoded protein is CASSPGQGLYEQYF.

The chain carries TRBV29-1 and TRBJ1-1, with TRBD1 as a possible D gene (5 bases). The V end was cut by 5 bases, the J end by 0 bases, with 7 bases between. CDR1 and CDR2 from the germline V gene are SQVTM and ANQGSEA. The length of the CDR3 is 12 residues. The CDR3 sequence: CSVKGMNTEAFF. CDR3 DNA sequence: TGCAGCGTTAAGGGGATGAACACTGAAGCTTTCTTT.

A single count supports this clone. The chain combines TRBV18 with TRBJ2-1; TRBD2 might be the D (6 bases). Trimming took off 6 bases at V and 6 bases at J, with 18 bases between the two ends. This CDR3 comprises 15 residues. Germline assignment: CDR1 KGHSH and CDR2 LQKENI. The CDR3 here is CASSGSVAEFNEQFF. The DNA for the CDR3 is TGTGCCAGCTCCGGCTCGGTAGCGGAATTCAATGAGCAGTTCTTC.

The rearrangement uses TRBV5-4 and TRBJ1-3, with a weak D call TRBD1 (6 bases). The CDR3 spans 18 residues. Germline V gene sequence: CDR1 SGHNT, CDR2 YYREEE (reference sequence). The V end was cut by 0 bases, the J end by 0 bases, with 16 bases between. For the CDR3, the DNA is TGTGCCAGCAGCTTGGACCCGACAGGACTCATCTCTGGAAACACCATATATTTT. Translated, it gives CASSLDPTGLISGNTIYF.

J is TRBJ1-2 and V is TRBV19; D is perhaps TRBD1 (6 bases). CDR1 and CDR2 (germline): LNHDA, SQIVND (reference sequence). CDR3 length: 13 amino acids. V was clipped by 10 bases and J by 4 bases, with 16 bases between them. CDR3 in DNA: TGTGCCATTGGGAGGGGGTACGGCTATGGCTACACCTTC. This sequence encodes CAIGRGYGYGYTF.

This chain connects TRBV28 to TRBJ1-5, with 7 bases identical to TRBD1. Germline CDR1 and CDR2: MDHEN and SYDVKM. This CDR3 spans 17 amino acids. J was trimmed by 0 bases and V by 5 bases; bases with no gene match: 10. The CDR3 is CASSIDRDRYSNQPQHF. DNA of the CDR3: TGTGCCAGCAGTATTGACCGGGACAGATATAGCAATCAGCCCCAGCATTTT. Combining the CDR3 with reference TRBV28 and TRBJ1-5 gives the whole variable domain DVKVTQSSRYLVKRTGEKVFLECVQDMDHENMFWYRQDPGLGLRLIYFSYDVKMKEKGDIPEGYSVSREKKERFSLILESASTNQTSMYLCASSIDRDRYSNQPQHFGDGTRLSIL.

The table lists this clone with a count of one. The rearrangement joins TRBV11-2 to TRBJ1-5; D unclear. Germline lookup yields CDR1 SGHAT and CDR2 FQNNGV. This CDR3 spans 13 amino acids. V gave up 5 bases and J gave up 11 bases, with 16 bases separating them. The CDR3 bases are TGTGCCAGCAGCATAGGGATTGGCGGTTCCCAGCATTTT. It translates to CASSIGIGGSQHF.

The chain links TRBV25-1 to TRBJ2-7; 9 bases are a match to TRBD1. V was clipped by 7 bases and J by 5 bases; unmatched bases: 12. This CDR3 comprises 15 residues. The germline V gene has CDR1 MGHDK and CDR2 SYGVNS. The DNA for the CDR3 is TGTGCCAGCAATAAACGCCGGGACAGGGTCCACGAGCAGTACTTC. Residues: CASNKRRDRVHEQYF.

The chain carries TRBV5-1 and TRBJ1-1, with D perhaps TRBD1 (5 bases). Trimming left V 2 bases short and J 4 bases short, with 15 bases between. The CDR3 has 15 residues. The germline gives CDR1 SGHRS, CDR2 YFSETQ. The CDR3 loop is CASSFSQGLGTEAFF. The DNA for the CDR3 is TGCGCCAGCAGCTTTAGTCAGGGACTGGGCACTGAAGCTTTCTTT.

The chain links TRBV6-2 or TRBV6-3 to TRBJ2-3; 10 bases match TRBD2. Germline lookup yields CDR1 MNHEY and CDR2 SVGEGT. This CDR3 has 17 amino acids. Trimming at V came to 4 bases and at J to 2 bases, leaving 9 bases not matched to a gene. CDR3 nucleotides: TGTGCCAGCAGTTGGGCAGCTAGCGGGGGATACACAGATACGCAGTATTTT. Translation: CASSWAASGGYTDTQYF.

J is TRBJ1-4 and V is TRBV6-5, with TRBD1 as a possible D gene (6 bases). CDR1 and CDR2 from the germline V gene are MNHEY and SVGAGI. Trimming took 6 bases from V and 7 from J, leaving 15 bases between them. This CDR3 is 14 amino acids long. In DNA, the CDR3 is TGTGCCAGCAGGAACGACAGGACCCTTGAAAAACTGTTTTTT. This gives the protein CASRNDRTLEKLFF.

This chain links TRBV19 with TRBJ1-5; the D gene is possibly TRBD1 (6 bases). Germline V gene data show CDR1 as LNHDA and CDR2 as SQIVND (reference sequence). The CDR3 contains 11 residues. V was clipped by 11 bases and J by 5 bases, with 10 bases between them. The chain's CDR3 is CAPGGYQPQHF. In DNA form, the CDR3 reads TGTGCCCCTGGGGGCTATCAGCCCCAGCATTTT.

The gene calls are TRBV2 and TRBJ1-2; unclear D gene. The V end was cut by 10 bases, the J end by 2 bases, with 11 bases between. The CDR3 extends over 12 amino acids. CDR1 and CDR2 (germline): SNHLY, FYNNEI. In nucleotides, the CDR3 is TGTGCCACCGGTCGGCGGAACTATGGCTACACCTTC. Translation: CATGRRNYGYTF.

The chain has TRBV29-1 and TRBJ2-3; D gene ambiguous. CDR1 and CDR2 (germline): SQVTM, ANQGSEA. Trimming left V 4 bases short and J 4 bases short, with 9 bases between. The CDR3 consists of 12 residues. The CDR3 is CSVAPTPDTQYF. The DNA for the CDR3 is TGCAGCGTTGCCCCTACCCCAGATACGCAGTATTTT.

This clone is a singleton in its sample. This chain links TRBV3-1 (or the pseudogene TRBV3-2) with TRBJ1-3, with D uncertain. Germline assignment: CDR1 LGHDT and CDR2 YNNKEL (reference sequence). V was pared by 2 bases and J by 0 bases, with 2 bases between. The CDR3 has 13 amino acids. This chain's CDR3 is CASSQRSGNTIYF. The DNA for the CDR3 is TGTGCCAGCAGCCAACGCTCTGGAAACACCATATATTTT.

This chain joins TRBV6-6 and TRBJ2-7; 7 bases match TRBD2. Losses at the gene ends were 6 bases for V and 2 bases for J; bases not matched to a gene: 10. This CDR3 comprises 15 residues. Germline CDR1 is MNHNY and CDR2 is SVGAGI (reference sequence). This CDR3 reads CASRTTGTNPYEQYF. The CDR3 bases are TGTGCCAGCAGAACGACCGGGACTAATCCCTACGAGCAGTACTTC.

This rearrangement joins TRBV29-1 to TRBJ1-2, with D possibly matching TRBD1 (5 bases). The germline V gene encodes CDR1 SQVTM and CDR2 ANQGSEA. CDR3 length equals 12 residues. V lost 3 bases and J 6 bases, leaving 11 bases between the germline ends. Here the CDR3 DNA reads TGCAGCGTTGAGACAGTTGGAAATGGCTACACCTTC. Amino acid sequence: CSVETVGNGYTF.

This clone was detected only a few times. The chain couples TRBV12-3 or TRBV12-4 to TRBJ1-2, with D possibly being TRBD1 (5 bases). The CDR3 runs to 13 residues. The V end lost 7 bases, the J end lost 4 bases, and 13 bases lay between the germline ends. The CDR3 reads CASTRQGTYGYTF. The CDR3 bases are TGTGCCAGCACGCGGCAGGGAACCTATGGCTACACCTTC.

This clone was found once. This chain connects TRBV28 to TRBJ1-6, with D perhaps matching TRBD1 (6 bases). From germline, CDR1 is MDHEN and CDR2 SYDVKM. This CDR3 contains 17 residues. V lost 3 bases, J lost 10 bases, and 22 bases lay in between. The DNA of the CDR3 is TGTGCCAGCAGTTTCCACGGGGGGGGGCCGAGAGTCTCACCCCTCCACTTT. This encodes CASSFHGGGPRVSPLHF.

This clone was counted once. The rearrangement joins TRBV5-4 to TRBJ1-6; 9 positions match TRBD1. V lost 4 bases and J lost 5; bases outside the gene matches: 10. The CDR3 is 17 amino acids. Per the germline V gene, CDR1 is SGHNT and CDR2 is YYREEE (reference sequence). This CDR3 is CASSAYRTGVDNSPLHF. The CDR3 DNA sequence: TGTGCCAGCAGCGCCTACCGGACAGGGGTCGATAATTCACCCCTCCACTTT.

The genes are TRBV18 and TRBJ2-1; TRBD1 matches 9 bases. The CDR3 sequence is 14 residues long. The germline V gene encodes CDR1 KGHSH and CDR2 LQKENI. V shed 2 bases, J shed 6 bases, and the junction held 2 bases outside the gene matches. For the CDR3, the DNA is TGTGCCAGCTCACCAGGGACAGGGTTCAATGAGCAGTTCTTC. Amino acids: CASSPGTGFNEQFF.

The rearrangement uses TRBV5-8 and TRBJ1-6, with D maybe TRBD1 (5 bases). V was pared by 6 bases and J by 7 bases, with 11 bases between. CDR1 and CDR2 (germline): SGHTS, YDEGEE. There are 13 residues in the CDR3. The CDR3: CASNRDLNSPLHF. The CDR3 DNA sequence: TGTGCCAGCAATAGGGACTTGAATTCACCCCTCCACTTT.

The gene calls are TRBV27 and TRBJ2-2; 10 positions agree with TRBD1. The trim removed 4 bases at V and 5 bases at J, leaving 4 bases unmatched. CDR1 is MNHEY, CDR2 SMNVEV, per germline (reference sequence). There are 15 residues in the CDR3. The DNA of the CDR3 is TGTGCCAGCAGTTGGGACAGGGGAGAGACCGGGGAGCTGTTTTTT. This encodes CASSWDRGETGELFF.

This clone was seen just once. CDR3 sequence (DNA): TGCGCCAGCAGCCTAACAGTGACCTCCTACGAGCAGTACTTC. This sequence encodes CASSLTVTSYEQYF. The V and J genes are TRBV5-1 and TRBJ2-7; no definite D call. V gave up 4 bases and J gave up 0 bases, with 11 bases separating them. Germline assignment: CDR1 SGHRS and CDR2 YFSETQ. CDR3 length: 14 residues.